Listed below are T cell receptor beta chains from one sample, sequenced in a study of blood T cell repertoires in COVID-19. Libraries were prepared by immunoSEQ multiplex PCR; TCRdb keeps only in-frame clonotypes and omits some of them. The sample has 150,000 to 200,000 clones, approximately 88% seen once. Material for sequencing was peripheral blood. The receptors were gathered from a woman aged 30 to 39 with acute or convalescent COVID-19. Both conserved end residues are part of each CDR3. Each record gives: V gene, J gene, clone size, D gene, CDR3 DNA, CDR3 protein. D genes are given only for firm matches. Only some rows state a clone size, as once, few, many or a class for expanded clones.

V: TRBV7-5
J: TRBJ2-1
size: -
D: -
DNA: TGTGCCAGAAGCCAGAAAACGGGACAGGGTGTGGATGAGCAGTTCTTC
CDR3: CARSQKTGQGVDEQFF

V: TRBV7-9
J: TRBJ1-4
size: once
D: -
DNA: TGTGCCAGCAGCTTCGGACAGCAGCCTAATGAAAAACTGTTTTTT
CDR3: CASSFGQQPNEKLFF

V: TRBV27
J: TRBJ2-2
size: -
D: -
DNA: TGTGCCAGCAGTCCGGGGAACACCGGGGAGCTGTTTTTT
CDR3: CASSPGNTGELFF

V: TRBV5-1
J: TRBJ2-2
size: -
D: TRBD1
DNA: TGCGCCAGCAGCGACTGGACAGGACCTAACGGGGAGCTGTTTTTT
CDR3: CASSDWTGPNGELFF

V: TRBV5-1
J: TRBJ1-1
size: -
D: -
DNA: TGCGCCAGCAGCTTCGACATGAACACTGAAGCTTTCTTT
CDR3: CASSFDMNTEAFF

V: TRBV7-2
J: TRBJ2-7
size: -
D: -
DNA: TGTGCCAGCAGCTTAGGCGGCGGATACGAGCAGTACTTC
CDR3: CASSLGGGYEQYF

V: TRBV28
J: TRBJ1-1
size: -
D: -
DNA: TGTGCCAGCAGCGGGAACACTGAAGCTTTCTTT
CDR3: CASSGNTEAFF

V: TRBV7-9
J: TRBJ1-1
size: -
D: -
DNA: TGTGCCAGCAGCCCTAGCGGTACCAGCCAATTT
CDR3: CASSPSGTSQF

V: TRBV25-1
J: TRBJ1-1
size: -
D: -
DNA: TGTGCCAGCAGTGAATTATCTTACACTGAAGCTTTCTTT
CDR3: CASSELSYTEAFF

V: TRBV5-4
J: TRBJ2-2
size: once
D: TRBD2
DNA: TGTGCCAGCAGCTTGGGACTAGCGGCGACGGACACCGGGGAGCTGTTTTTT
CDR3: CASSLGLAATDTGELFF

V: TRBV6-2/TRBV6-3
J: TRBJ2-5
size: -
D: -
DNA: TGTGCCAGCAGCCCCCGGGGTGGTCAGGAGACCCAGTACTTC
CDR3: CASSPRGGQETQYF

V: TRBV24-1
J: TRBJ2-1
size: -
D: -
DNA: TGTGCCACCCAAGCGGCGGGACGATGGGCTGAGCAGTTCTTC
CDR3: CATQAAGRWAEQFF

V: TRBV9
J: TRBJ2-2
size: -
D: -
DNA: TGTGCCAGCAGCCCGGTCGTTACCGGGGAGCTGTTTTTT
CDR3: CASSPVVTGELFF

V: TRBV7-2
J: TRBJ2-4
size: -
D: TRBD2
DNA: TGTGCCAGCAGCTTAGTGACGGGAGGGGACATTCAGTACTTC
CDR3: CASSLVTGGDIQYF

V: TRBV28
J: TRBJ2-1
size: once
D: TRBD2
DNA: TGTGCCAGCAGTCATCTCTCTCCGGGACTAACCCCAGAACAGTTCTTC
CDR3: CASSHLSPGLTPEQFF

V: TRBV19
J: TRBJ1-2
size: few
D: -
DNA: TGTGCCAGTAGTATCGGGGTTGACTATGGCTACACCTTC
CDR3: CASSIGVDYGYTF

V: TRBV19
J: TRBJ1-5
size: -
D: -
DNA: TGTGCCAGTAGTATTGCTATGTCACAGCCCCAGCATTTT
CDR3: CASSIAMSQPQHF

V: TRBV5-1
J: TRBJ1-5
size: -
D: TRBD1
DNA: TGCGCCAGCAGCTTGTCCCCAGGGGGGAATCAGCCCCAGCATTTT
CDR3: CASSLSPGGNQPQHF

V: TRBV7-9
J: TRBJ2-7
size: -
D: -
DNA: TGTGCCAGCAGCTTCCGACTCTACGAGCAGTACTTC
CDR3: CASSFRLYEQYF

V: TRBV2
J: TRBJ2-1
size: -
D: TRBD2
DNA: TGTGCCAGCAGCAGACTAGCGGAGGGTGATGAGCAGTTCTTC
CDR3: CASSRLAEGDEQFF

V: TRBV19
J: TRBJ2-5
size: -
D: -
DNA: TGTGCCAGTAGTATCCCTGGGGGGGCCGGGACCCAGTACTTC
CDR3: CASSIPGGAGTQYF

V: TRBV28
J: TRBJ2-1
size: -
D: TRBD2
DNA: TGTGCCAGCAGAAGTAGCGGGAGCTCCTACAATGAGCAGTTCTTC
CDR3: CASRSSGSSYNEQFF

V: TRBV28
J: TRBJ2-7
size: -
D: -
DNA: TGTGCCAGCGAGCGGCATTCTGAGTCTTACGAGCAGTACTTC
CDR3: CASERHSESYEQYF

V: TRBV2
J: TRBJ2-5
size: -
D: -
DNA: TGTGCCAGCAGTACAACTAGGTTCAGAGAGACCCAGTACTTC
CDR3: CASSTTRFRETQYF

V: TRBV5-1
J: TRBJ1-3
size: once
D: -
DNA: TGCGCCAGCAGGTCGACAGGCTCTTACTCTGGAAACACCATATATTTT
CDR3: CASRSTGSYSGNTIYF

V: TRBV4-2
J: TRBJ2-2
size: -
D: -
DNA: TGTGCCAGCAGCCAAGAGCGGGATACCGGGGAGCTGTTTTTT
CDR3: CASSQERDTGELFF